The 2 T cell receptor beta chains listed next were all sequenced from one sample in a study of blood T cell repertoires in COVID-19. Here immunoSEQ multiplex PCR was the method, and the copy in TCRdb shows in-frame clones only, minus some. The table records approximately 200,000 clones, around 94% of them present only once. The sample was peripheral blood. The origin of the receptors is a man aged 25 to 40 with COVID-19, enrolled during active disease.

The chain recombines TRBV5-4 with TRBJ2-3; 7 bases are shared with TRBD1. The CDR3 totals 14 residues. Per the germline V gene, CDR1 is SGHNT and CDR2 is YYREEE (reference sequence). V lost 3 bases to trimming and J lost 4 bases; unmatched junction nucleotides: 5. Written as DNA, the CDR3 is TGTGCCAGCAGCTCGATGACAGGGTCAGATACGCAGTATTTT. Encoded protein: CASSSMTGSDTQYF.

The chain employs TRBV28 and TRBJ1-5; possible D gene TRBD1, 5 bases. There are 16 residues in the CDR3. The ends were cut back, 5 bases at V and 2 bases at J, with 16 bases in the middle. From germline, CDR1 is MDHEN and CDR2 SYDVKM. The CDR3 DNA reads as TGTGCCAGCAGTCCCTGGGGGGGACGGGGCAATCAGCCCCAGCATTTT. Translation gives CASSPWGGRGNQPQHF. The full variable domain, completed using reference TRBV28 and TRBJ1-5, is DVKVTQSSRYLVKRTGEKVFLECVQDMDHENMFWYRQDPGLGLRLIYFSYDVKMKEKGDIPEGYSVSREKKERFSLILESASTNQTSMYLCASSPWGGRGNQPQHFGDGTRLSIL.